Listed below are T cell receptor beta chains from one sample, sequenced in a study of breast tumors, draining lymph nodes, adjacent tissues. TCRdb reprocessed the multiplex PCR reads via MiXCR and lists one record per CDR3 protein. The sample holds about 21,000 distinct CDR3 sequences, 25% to 35% seen once. The sequencing input was breast tumor tissue. These receptor sequences come from a female donor with breast cancer. Some clones in this sample may be carry-over from other donors' samples. CDR3s include the opening cysteine and the closing phenylalanine or tryptophan. The D gene is left open where the match is weak. Rows give clone size only sometimes, using once, few, many, or a class for an expanded clone.

clone_size	v_call	j_call	d_call	cdr3_nt	cdr3_aa
many	TRBV4-2	TRBJ1-2	.	TGTGCCAGCAGCCAAGATTCCGGCCAGGGGTATGGCTACACCTTC	CASSQDSGQGYGYTF
many	TRBV6-2/TRBV6-3	TRBJ2-2	.	TGTGCCAGCACCAAAAGAGGAAATGCCGGGGAGCTGTTTTTT	CASTKRGNAGELFF
.	TRBV2	TRBJ1-2	.	TGTGCCAGCAGCGTAAAGCCAGGAATCTATGGCTACACCTTC	CASSVKPGIYGYTF
.	TRBV20-1	TRBJ2-1	.	TGCACTTTAGCCGAGGCTGGGGGGCAGTTCTTC	CTLAEAGGQFF
many	TRBV24-1	TRBJ2-5	.	TGTGCCACCAGTGAGGGAACCGGGACTTGGTACTTC	CATSEGTGTWYF
many	TRBV12-3/TRBV12-4	TRBJ2-7	.	TGTGCCAGCAGTTTAAAACCTTCCTACGAGCAGTACTTC	CASSLKPSYEQYF
.	TRBV10-3	TRBJ1-1	TRBD1	TGTGCCATCAGCCGGGACAGGGGGAGGAACACTGAAGCTTTCTTT	CAISRDRGRNTEAFF
many	TRBV2	TRBJ2-7	.	TGTGCCAGCAGTAGGATGAGCTCCTACGAGCAGTACTTC	CASSRMSSYEQYF
many	TRBV27	TRBJ2-1	.	TGTGCCAGCAACAGGCTTGGGCACAATGAGCAGTTCTTC	CASNRLGHNEQFF
many	TRBV6-5	TRBJ2-1	.	TGTGCCAGCAGTTACTCTGCTACCTACAATGAGCAGTTCTTC	CASSYSATYNEQFF
many	TRBV7-8	TRBJ2-5	TRBD2	TGTGCCAGCAGCTTAGAGGCTAGCGGGAGGGAAGACCAAGAGACCCAGTACTTC	CASSLEASGREDQETQYF
medium-sized	TRBV7-2	TRBJ2-5	.	TGTGCCAGCAGCCAGGGACTCGAAGAGACCCAGTACTTC	CASSQGLEETQYF
many	TRBV7-6	TRBJ2-7	TRBD1	TGTGCCAGCAGCTCAGGACAGGCCCACTCCTACGAGCAGTACTTC	CASSSGQAHSYEQYF
many	TRBV20-1	TRBJ1-4	.	TGCAGTGCTAGAGGGGGGGTGGAACTGTTTTTT	CSARGGVELFF
once	TRBV5-1	TRBJ2-3	.	TGCGCCAGCAGCTGGACGCTTACTAGCACAGATACGCAGTATTTT	CASSWTLTSTDTQYF
many	TRBV6-2/TRBV6-3	TRBJ1-2	.	TGTGCCAGCAGTTACAGGGACTATGGCTACACCTTC	CASSYRDYGYTF
few	TRBV27	TRBJ2-1	.	TGTGCCAGCAGTTTATCGGGCAGGGGGGTTGCTTATGAGCAGTTCTTC	CASSLSGRGVAYEQFF
many	TRBV6-5	TRBJ2-1	.	TGTGCCAGCAGTTACCAATCGGACAGATGGCAGCAGTTCTTC	CASSYQSDRWQQFF
many	TRBV7-2	TRBJ2-7	.	TGTGCCAGCAGCTTATTCCGCGAGGGTCCCTACGAGCAGTACTTC	CASSLFREGPYEQYF
many	TRBV3-2	TRBJ2-5	.	TGTGCCAGCAGCCAAGACGCCCGACAGGGCCGCCAAGAGACCCAGTACTTC	CASSQDARQGRQETQYF
many	TRBV11-3	TRBJ1-3	TRBD1	TGTGCCAGCAGCCTGGACAGGGCCTCTGGAAACACCATATATTTT	CASSLDRASGNTIYF
few	TRBV28	TRBJ2-1	TRBD2	TGTGCCAGCCGGACTAGCGGATTCTCCTACAATGAGCAGTTCTTC	CASRTSGFSYNEQFF
.	TRBV4-3	TRBJ1-2	.	TGCGCCAACAGCCAAGAGTTAACAGTGTCTAACTATGGCTACACTTTC	CANSQELTVSNYGYTF
many	TRBV4-3	TRBJ1-5	.	TGCGCCAGCAGCCAAGTTGTGGGGCAAGGTCAGCCCCAGCATTTT	CASSQVVGQGQPQHF
many	TRBV20-1	TRBJ2-7	.	TGCAGTGCTGGCAGGGACTCCTACGAGCAGTACTTC	CSAGRDSYEQYF
many	TRBV7-9	TRBJ2-6	.	TGTGCCAGCAGCTTATCCCCAAGGGCCGGGTGGGCCAACGTCCTGACTTTC	CASSLSPRAGWANVLTF
many	TRBV5-5	TRBJ1-2	.	TGTGCCAGCAGCTCCGGGACACTCTATGGCTACACCTTC	CASSSGTLYGYTF
many	TRBV2	TRBJ2-7	TRBD1	TGTGCCAGCAGTGAAACCGGGGACAGGGGGCTCGGTTTC	CASSETGDRGLGF
many	TRBV3-1	TRBJ2-5	TRBD2	TGTGCCAGCAGCCAGGCGGGAGGGGGAGAGACCCAGTACTTC	CASSQAGGGETQYF
many	TRBV5-4	TRBJ2-3	TRBD2	TGTGCCAGCAGCCCGGGACTAGCGGGGCACACAGATACGCAGTATTTT	CASSPGLAGHTDTQYF
many	TRBV3-2	TRBJ1-5	.	TGTGCCAGCAGCCAAAAGCAGGGAATCAATCAGCCCCAGCATTTT	CASSQKQGINQPQHF
.	TRBV18	TRBJ1-3	TRBD1	TGTGCCAGCTCACAAGACAGGGTTGAGCTGCTTGGAAACACCATATATTTT	CASSQDRVELLGNTIYF
many	TRBV10-1	TRBJ2-1	.	TGCGCCAGCAGTGGACCACCGGGCCGTACCCATGAGCAGTTCTTC	CASSGPPGRTHEQFF
.	TRBV2	TRBJ1-4	.	TGTGCCAGCAGTGACAGGGGCCAAACCGAAAAACTGTTTTTT	CASSDRGQTEKLFF
many	TRBV7-8	TRBJ2-1	TRBD2	TGTGCCAGCAGCTTAACCCTAGCGGGCACCAACAATGAGCAGTTCTTC	CASSLTLAGTNNEQFF
many	TRBV2	TRBJ2-7	TRBD1	TGTGCCAGCAGTGACGACAGGGACGGCTACGAGCAGTACTTC	CASSDDRDGYEQYF
many	TRBV25-1	TRBJ2-5	.	TGTGCCAGCAGTAACCGTGGGCGGGTTTTGGGGGCGGAGGAGACCCAGTACTTC	CASSNRGRVLGAEETQYF
.	TRBV7-8	TRBJ2-7	TRBD1	TGTGCCAGCAGCTTGGGACAGTCTCCCTCCTACGAGCAGTACTTC	CASSLGQSPSYEQYF
.	TRBV7-8	TRBJ2-3	TRBD2	TGTGCCAGCAGCTTAGTCGGGGGGGTAAATACGCAGTATTTT	CASSLVGGVNTQYF
many	TRBV5-4	TRBJ2-3	TRBD2	TGTGCCAGCAGCTTGAGCCAGCGGGAGGGCACAGATACGCAGTATTTT	CASSLSQREGTDTQYF
.	TRBV10-2	TRBJ1-1	TRBD1	TGCGCCAGCAGCAAACTTATCGGGACAGGGCATTTTGAAGCTTTCTTT	CASSKLIGTGHFEAFF
few	TRBV28	TRBJ2-7	TRBD1	TGTGCCAGCAGTAGCACAGGGGGCGCAACCTACGAGCAGTACTTC	CASSSTGGATYEQYF
many	TRBV5-6	TRBJ1-2	.	TGTGCCAGCAGCTTGGACAGGGATCATGGCTACACCTTC	CASSLDRDHGYTF
many	TRBV3-1	TRBJ2-2	TRBD2	TGTGCCAGCAGCCCCGGGGCTAGCGGAACGAACACCGGGGAGCTGTTTTTT	CASSPGASGTNTGELFF
.	TRBV6-2/TRBV6-3	TRBJ2-2	TRBD1	TGTGCCAGCAGCCCCCAGACAGGGTTTCCCGGGGAGCTGTTTTTT	CASSPQTGFPGELFF
medium-sized	TRBV7-2	TRBJ2-2	.	TGTGCCAGCAGCTTAGCGGCAGGGTCGCGGGGGGAGCTGTTTTTT	CASSLAAGSRGELFF
.	TRBV25-1	TRBJ1-6	.	TGTGCCAGCAGTCTGACAGGTGGAAATTCACCCCTCCACTTT	CASSLTGGNSPLHF
medium-sized	TRBV12-3/TRBV12-4	TRBJ2-7	.	TGTGCCAGCAGTATAACAGGGAAGGCCACCTACGAGCAGTACTTC	CASSITGKATYEQYF
medium-sized	TRBV13	TRBJ2-3	TRBD1	TGTGCCAGCAGCTTAAGGGGGCCGGGGCCTAGCACAGATACGCAGTATTTT	CASSLRGPGPSTDTQYF
many	TRBV19	TRBJ2-2	TRBD2	TGTGCCAGTACAAGCGGGAGGATAGGCGGGGAGCTGTTTTTT	CASTSGRIGGELFF
many	TRBV2	TRBJ2-3	TRBD2	TGTGCCAGCAGTGCGGGACTAGCGGGAGTACGCACAGATACGCAGTATTTT	CASSAGLAGVRTDTQYF
many	TRBV3-1	TRBJ2-5	.	TGTGCCAGCAGCCAAGTGGAGCTAGCGTATAAAGAGACCCAGTACTTC	CASSQVELAYKETQYF
many	TRBV12-3/TRBV12-4	TRBJ1-2	TRBD1	TGTGCCAGCAGCAGCCCGGGACAGGGCTATGGCTACACCTTC	CASSSPGQGYGYTF
.	TRBV11-2	TRBJ2-5	.	TGTGCCAGCAGCTTGCAGAGAGAGACCCAGTACTTC	CASSLQRETQYF